The clone carrying this T cell receptor (beta chain) appeared a few times. The antigen is not known. This record comes from a study of cytomegalovirus exposure and HLA in healthy donors. The PCR ran on 60 Vbeta and 13 Jbeta primers. Sequencing was performed with immunoSEQ multiplex PCR; in TCRdb, only in-frame clones are kept and a portion is missing. The repertoire has around 58,000 clones, 75% to 80% of them found once; the top ten carry approximately 2.4%. Findings and limits, study-wide: Reportedly, HLA-A and HLA-B alleles of most subjects were accurately predicted from TCR beta.

The CDR3 length is 12 residues. Germline V gene data show CDR1 as GTSNPN and CDR2 as SVGIG (reference sequence). With V trimmed by 8 bases and J by 1 base, 2 bases remained unmatched. V and J are TRBV30 and TRBJ1-1; 9 bases agree with TRBD1. The specimen was PBMCs. The receptor was derived from a female donor in good health and CMV-seronegative. DNA of the CDR3: TGTGCCCAGGACAGGGGGAACACTGAAGCTTTCTTT. Its protein is CAQDRGNTEAFF.